Shown below are 18 T cell receptor beta chains from a single sample sequenced in a study of CD8 T cells in ankylosing spondylitis. Study-level findings and limits: A TCR beta motif made of eight highly homologous variants seemed typical of ankylosing spondylitis blood.

Their specific antigens are unknown. A single record per CDR3 protein comes from TCRdb applying MiXCR to the 5' RACE reads. This sample has 800,000 to 900,000 distinct CDR3 sequences, with around 11% found just once. Sequencing was carried out using blood, either unsorted or a sorted T cell fraction (not recorded which). Source of these receptors: a male donor with ankylosing spondylitis.

This clonotype was seen many times. CDR3 in DNA: TGCAGTGCAATAGACCTAGGTTTCTACGAGCAGTACTTC. Translation: CSAIDLGFYEQYF. The chain recombines TRBV20-1 with TRBJ2-7; D is unclear. The CDR3 contains 13 residues. Deletions cut 6 bases from V and 3 bases from J, with 15 bases between. CDR1 DFQATT and CDR2 SNEGSKA come from the germline V gene (reference sequence).

On this clonotype itself: Mismatch with germline at one junction end may stem from a read error. The V gene is TRBV7-2, the J gene TRBJ1-2, with 9 bases fitting TRBD1. The CDR3 spans 14 residues. Germline V gene sequence: CDR1 SGHTA, CDR2 FQGNSA. Here the CDR3 reads CASSVRDRAFPIIF. The CDR3, as DNA: TGTGCCAGCAGCGTCCGGGACAGGGCATTCCCGATAATCTTC.

The chain couples TRBV12-3 or TRBV12-4 to TRBJ1-2; D gene uncertain. V lost 4 bases to trimming and J lost 4 bases, with 10 bases between them. This CDR3 contains 13 residues. CDR3 nucleotides: TGTGCCAGCAGTTCGGGGAATTTCTATGGCTACACCTTC. It translates to CASSSGNFYGYTF.

The chain joins TRBV20-1 to TRBJ2-3, with TRBD2 matching 8 bases. V was pared by 6 bases and J by 3 bases, with 8 bases of the junction left unmatched. The CDR3 runs to 14 residues. In germline, CDR1 is DFQATT, CDR2 SNEGSKA (reference sequence). The CDR3 loop is CSAINSGVTDTQYF. CDR3 coding DNA: TGCAGTGCGATTAATAGCGGGGTGACAGATACGCAGTATTTT.

This clonotype was observed at least ten times. The chain recombines TRBV3-1 with TRBJ1-1; the D is unclear. Trimming left V 0 bases short and J 8 bases short, with 7 bases between. The CDR3 runs 12 residues. CDR1 is LGHDT and CDR2 is YNNKEL in the germline V gene (reference sequence). The CDR3 region is CASSQDGSEAFF. As DNA, the CDR3 is TGTGCCAGCAGCCAAGACGGATCAGAAGCTTTCTTT.

This chain uses TRBV12-3 or TRBV12-4 with TRBJ1-5; 9 bases map to TRBD1. The CDR3 extends over 15 amino acids. V lost 5 bases and J lost 4; bases outside the gene matches: 6. The CDR3 region is CASSARDRENQPQHF. The CDR3 DNA reads as TGTGCCAGCAGTGCGAGGGACAGGGAAAATCAGCCCCAGCATTTT.

The chain recombines TRBV12-3 or TRBV12-4 with TRBJ1-4; a possible D gene is TRBD1 (5 bases). This CDR3 has 16 residues. The germline V and J ends were trimmed by 4 bases and 2 bases, with 14 bases remaining between them. Written as DNA, the CDR3 is TGTGCCAGCAGTTCGTCCGGGGCATCTACTAATGAAAAACTGTTTTTT. Translated, it gives CASSSSGASTNEKLFF.

This clonotype was seen more than once but under ten times. V gene TRBV27 combines with J gene TRBJ2-3; no clear D. The CDR3 runs 15 residues. Germline V CDR1 and CDR2: MNHEY, SMNVEV (reference sequence). The ends were cut back, 3 bases at V and 0 bases at J, with 10 bases in the middle. The CDR3 region is CASSFRRISTDTQYF. The CDR3 nucleotides are TGTGCCAGCAGTTTTAGGCGTATCAGCACAGATACGCAGTATTTT.

This chain connects TRBV10-3 to TRBJ2-1; D not resolved. The CDR3 totals 14 residues. Deletions cut 2 bases from V and 5 bases from J, with 10 bases between. Germline-derived CDR1 and CDR2 are ENHRY and SYGVKD. The chain's CDR3 is CAISEVPPHNEQFF. In DNA, the CDR3 is TGTGCCATCAGTGAGGTCCCTCCCCACAATGAGCAGTTCTTC.

The CDR3 loop reads CATSRDGRELFF. The CDR3 DNA reads TGTGCCACCAGCAGAGATGGAAGGGAGCTGTTTTTT. This sequence joins TRBV15 and TRBJ2-2; D not resolved. Trimming removed 0 bases at V and 9 bases at J, with 5 bases between. Germline-derived CDR1 and CDR2 are LNHNV and YYDKDF (reference sequence). This CDR3 has 12 amino acids.

V and J are TRBV20-1 and TRBJ2-3; TRBD2 agrees at 14 bases. Per the germline V gene, CDR1 is DFQATT and CDR2 is SNEGSKA (reference sequence). The ends lost 6 bases at V and 6 bases at J; junction bases unmatched: 11. This CDR3 has 16 amino acids. The CDR3 protein is CSARRTSGGYGDTQYF. CDR3 DNA sequence: TGCAGTGCCCGTCGGACTAGCGGGGGGTATGGGGATACGCAGTATTTT.

This chain uses TRBV29-1 with TRBJ1-1; TRBD1 matches 8 bases. V lost 3 bases and J lost 1; bases outside the gene matches: 4. The CDR3 contains 14 residues. Germline CDR1 is SQVTM and CDR2 is ANQGSEA. DNA of the CDR3: TGCAGCGTTGAGTCGACAGGGGCGAACACTGAAGCTTTCTTT. It encodes CSVESTGANTEAFF.

CDR3 residues: CASSQGTLIYTQYF. The CDR3 bases are TGTGCCAGCAGCCAAGGGACTTTAATCTATACGCAGTATTTT. This chain connects TRBV3-1 to TRBJ2-3, with a possible D match to TRBD2 (5 bases). This CDR3 contains 14 residues. Trimming took 1 base from V and 7 from J, leaving 12 bases between them. The germline V gene has CDR1 LGHDT and CDR2 YNNKEL (reference sequence).

The sample holds a few counts of this clonotype. The gene calls are TRBV20-1 and TRBJ2-7; the D gene is possibly TRBD1 (5 bases). CDR1 DFQATT and CDR2 SNEGSKA come from the germline V gene (reference sequence). V lost 7 bases and J 4 bases, leaving 14 bases between the germline ends. This CDR3 has 12 amino acids. As DNA, the CDR3 is TGCAGTGTCAGGGATTACGTTTACGAGCAGTACTTC. It codes for CSVRDYVYEQYF.

This clonotype was detected many times. The CDR3 spells CASSWAVTRSSSYNSPLHF. CDR3 nucleotides: TGTGCCAGCAGTTGGGCGGTCACGAGATCAAGCTCCTATAATTCACCCCTCCACTTT. The rearrangement uses TRBV27 and TRBJ1-6, with D unclear. The V gene's germline CDR1 is MNHEY and CDR2 SMNVEV (reference sequence). V lost 4 bases to trimming and J lost 0 bases, with 19 bases between them. The CDR3 sequence is 19 residues long.

A few counts support this clonotype. The J gene is TRBJ2-7, the V gene TRBV7-2; D uncertain. The V end was cut by 3 bases, the J end by 1 base, with 7 bases between. This CDR3 has 13 residues. Germline V gene sequence: CDR1 SGHTA, CDR2 FQGNSA. The CDR3, as DNA: TGTGCCAGCAGCTTTACCAGTTCCTACGAGCAGTACTTC. Amino acid sequence: CASSFTSSYEQYF.

This clonotype showed up just a few times. The CDR3 bases are TGCGCCAGCAGCAACGGTCCGACCGGGGAGCTGTTTTTT. This codes for CASSNGPTGELFF. The chain links TRBV5-1 to TRBJ2-2; D remains unclear. The CDR3 length is 13 residues. CDR1 is SGHRS, CDR2 YFSETQ, per germline. Trimming left V 4 bases short and J 5 bases short, with 9 bases between.

This clonotype was seen only a few times. The rearrangement uses TRBV24-1 and TRBJ1-2; 8 bases fit TRBD1. This CDR3 has 15 residues. Germline V gene lookup returns CDR1 KGHDR and CDR2 SFDVKD. V shed 2 bases and J 2 bases; nucleotides not matched to a gene: 3. The CDR3: CATSDSRTGNYGYTF. CDR3 DNA sequence: TGTGCCACCAGTGATTCGAGGACAGGGAACTATGGCTACACCTTC.